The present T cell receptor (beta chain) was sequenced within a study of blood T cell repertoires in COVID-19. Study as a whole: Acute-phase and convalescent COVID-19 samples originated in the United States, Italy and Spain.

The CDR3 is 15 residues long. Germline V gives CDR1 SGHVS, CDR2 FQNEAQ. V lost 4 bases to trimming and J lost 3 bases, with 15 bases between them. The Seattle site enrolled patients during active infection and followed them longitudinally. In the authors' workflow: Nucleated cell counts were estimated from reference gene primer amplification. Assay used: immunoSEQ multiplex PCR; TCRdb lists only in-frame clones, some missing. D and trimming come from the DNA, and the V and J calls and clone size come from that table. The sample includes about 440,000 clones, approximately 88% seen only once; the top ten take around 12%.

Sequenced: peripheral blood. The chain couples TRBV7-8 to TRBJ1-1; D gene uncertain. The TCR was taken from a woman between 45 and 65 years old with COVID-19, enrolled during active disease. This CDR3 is CASSSIRSRDTEAFF. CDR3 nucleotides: TGTGCCAGCAGCTCTATTAGAAGTCGGGACACTGAAGCTTTCTTT.